The following is a TCR beta chain sequence with its context. The antigen remains undetermined. Using viral peptide pools, the ViraFEST assay grew out antigen-specific CD4+ T cells prior to sequencing. At the end of 9 to 11 days of culture, CD4+ T cells were isolated. By PCR, the person was confirmed to have had SARS-CoV-2 infection between March and December 2020. The participants, recipients of two vaccine doses, got either BNT162b2 or mRNA-1273. Replacing half the medium with IL-2 medium was done on days 3 and 7. This sample is part of a study of vaccination effects on CD4 cells after COVID-19. This table comes from immunoSEQ multiplex PCR, and its TCRdb copy is limited to in-frame clones, with some not included. In the table there are about 13,000 clones, around 73% of which are singletons. The CDR3 sequence is 13 residues long. Trimming shortened V by 7 bases and J by 4 bases, and 11 bases separated the two germline ends.

The TCR originated in a human donor who had a prior SARS-CoV-2 infection. The V and J genes are TRBV12-3 or TRBV12-4 and TRBJ2-1; D gene uncertain. The sequences come from CD4+ T cells from PBMCs cultured with HCoV-NL63 spike peptides, collected after COVID-19 vaccination. This CDR3 is CASKPAGYNEQFF. The CDR3 nucleotides are TGTGCCAGCAAACCCGCTGGGTACAATGAGCAGTTCTTC.